What follows are 15 T cell receptor beta chains derived from one specimen sequenced in a study of cytomegalovirus exposure and HLA in healthy donors. The study ran its PCR with 60 Vbeta and 13 Jbeta primers. Here immunoSEQ multiplex PCR was the method, and the copy in TCRdb shows in-frame clones only, minus some. The table has about 31,000 clones, more than 60% seen once. Source material: PBMCs. These receptors were collected from a man in his fifties in good health and CMV-seropositive.

This chain's CDR3 is CASSSRLAGGDEQYF. The DNA of the CDR3 is TGTGCCAGCAGCTCGAGACTAGCGGGAGGGGACGAGCAGTACTTC. The rearrangement links TRBV7-9 to TRBJ2-7; TRBD2 aligns across 14 bases. V was clipped by 4 bases and J by 5 bases; unmatched bases: 4. The CDR3 covers 15 residues. Germline V gives CDR1 SEHNR, CDR2 FQNEAQ (reference sequence).

This clone was seen a handful of times. DNA for the CDR3: TGTGCCAGCAGTTCGACAGGGCTACTATACAATGAGCAGTTCTTC. As protein: CASSSTGLLYNEQFF. V usage is TRBV6-6 and J usage is TRBJ2-1; 7 nucleotides agree with TRBD1. The CDR3 runs to 15 residues. Germline CDR1 MNHNY, CDR2 SVGAGI (reference sequence). Trimming removed 4 bases from V and 4 bases from J; junction bases left unmatched: 7.

This chain connects TRBV7-2 to TRBJ2-5; D is undetermined. TRBJ2-7 explains the end of the DNA better; the J call may be wrong. Per the germline V gene, CDR1 is SGHTA and CDR2 is FQGNSA. CDR3 length: 14 amino acids. The CDR3 here is CASSLVSRSYEQYF. For the CDR3, the DNA is TGTGCCAGCAGCTTAGTTTCCCGCTCCTACGAGCAGTACTTC.

The table lists this clone with a few counts. The chain uses TRBV4-1 and TRBJ1-5; 12 bases match TRBD1. The CDR3 extends over 16 amino acids. V trimming: 1 base; J trimming: 9 bases; junction bases outside the gene matches: 7. Germline V gives CDR1 MGHRA, CDR2 YSYEKL. The CDR3 nucleotides are TGCGCCAGCAGCCAAGTCCGGGACAGGGGGCCAGGGCCCCAGCATTTT. The encoded protein is CASSQVRDRGPGPQHF.

This clone showed up just a few times. The V call is TRBV25-1, the J call TRBJ2-7; possible D gene TRBD1, 6 bases. From germline, CDR1 is MGHDK and CDR2 SYGVNS. V was trimmed by 1 base and J by 3 bases, leaving 13 bases between them. This CDR3 has 15 residues. This CDR3 is CASSESGRQDYEQYF. CDR3 in DNA: TGTGCCAGCAGTGAATCGGGGAGACAGGACTACGAGCAGTACTTC.

V gene TRBV28 combines with J gene TRBJ2-7, with 11 bases aligning to TRBD1. Germline CDR1 MDHEN, CDR2 SYDVKM. Losses at the gene ends were 5 bases for V and 5 bases for J; bases not matched to a gene: 11. CDR3 length equals 16 residues. CDR3 nucleotide sequence: TGTGCCAGCAGTCCCCTCGGGACAGGGGGTTTCAACGAGCAGTACTTC. Amino acids: CASSPLGTGGFNEQYF.

V gene TRBV5-6 combines with J gene TRBJ2-1; D uncertain. This CDR3 is 14 amino acids long. The germline CDR1 and CDR2 sequences are SGHDT and YYEEEE. V shed 0 bases and J shed 6 bases, with 10 bases lying between them. The CDR3 sequence: CASSLGRSSNEQFF. CDR3 nucleotide sequence: TGTGCCAGCAGCTTGGGACGTAGCAGCAATGAGCAGTTCTTC.

Regarding this clone: A junction boundary mismatches the germline segment, possibly from a read error. The chain uses TRBV9 and TRBJ1-1, with TRBD1 as a possible D gene (6 bases). The germline V gene has CDR1 SGDLS and CDR2 YYNGEE. CDR3 length: 14 residues. CDR3 DNA sequence: TGTGCCAGCAGCCCAGGACAGAAGAACGCTGAAGCTTTCTTT. Protein sequence: CASSPGQKNAEAFF.

This clone has just a few counts. Here the CDR3 DNA reads TGCGCCAGCAGCCAAGCCCCCGGACTAGATGGGGCAGATACGCAGTATTTT. It translates to CASSQAPGLDGADTQYF. The rearrangement joins TRBV4-3 to TRBJ2-3; 7 bases fit TRBD2. CDR3 size: 17 residues. Germline V CDR1 and CDR2: LGHNA, YSLEER. V was pared by 1 base and J by 4 bases, with 11 bases of the junction left unmatched.

The chain carries TRBV28 and TRBJ2-2, with 7 bases fitting TRBD2. The ends lost 5 bases at V and 3 bases at J; junction bases unmatched: 6. The germline gives CDR1 MDHEN, CDR2 SYDVKM. This CDR3 spans 15 amino acids. The CDR3 is CASSLSGTDTGELFF. In DNA, the CDR3 is TGTGCCAGCAGTCTGAGCGGGACGGACACCGGGGAGCTGTTTTTT.

This clone has just one count. The J gene is TRBJ2-5, the V gene TRBV29-1; D perhaps matches TRBD1 (5 bases). The V gene's germline CDR1 is SQVTM and CDR2 ANQGSEA. With 8 bases removed from V and 1 base from J, the gap between germline ends came to 11 bases. This CDR3 has 12 residues. In DNA, the CDR3 is TGCAGCACAGGACGGGTCCAAGAGACCCAGTACTTC. Encoded protein: CSTGRVQETQYF.

This sequence joins TRBV5-4 and TRBJ1-4; D remains ambiguous. CDR1 is SGHNT, CDR2 YYREEE, per germline (reference sequence). The CDR3 sequence is 15 residues long. Trimming removed 2 bases at V and 0 bases at J, with 8 bases between. CDR3 in amino acids: CASSLADATNEKLFF. The CDR3 coding sequence is TGTGCCAGCAGCTTAGCGGACGCAACTAATGAAAAACTGTTTTTT.

This rearrangement joins TRBV18 to TRBJ2-6; D possibly corresponds to TRBD1 (5 bases). This CDR3 has 16 amino acids. CDR1 and CDR2 from the germline V gene are KGHSH and LQKENI. The V and J ends lost 6 bases and 0 bases respectively, with 12 bases between them. As DNA, the CDR3 is TGTGCCAGCTCCCTGGACATCCTCTCTGGGGCCAACGTCCTGACTTTC. This translates into CASSLDILSGANVLTF.

This clone was observed a few times. J is TRBJ2-3 and V is TRBV2, with a tentative D call TRBD1 (5 bases). Germline-derived CDR1 and CDR2 are SNHLY and FYNNEI. V lost 6 bases and J lost 0, with 19 bases in between. CDR3 length equals 17 residues. CDR3 residues: CASSDPEDTFSTDTQYF. CDR3 nucleotides: TGTGCCAGCAGCGACCCTGAGGACACTTTTAGCACAGATACGCAGTATTTT.

The chain's CDR3 is CASSIPQGFQPQHF. CDR3 bases: TGTGCCAGTAGTATCCCACAGGGGTTTCAGCCCCAGCATTTT. The chain combines TRBV19 with TRBJ1-5; the match to TRBD1 covers 7 bases. CDR1 LNHDA and CDR2 SQIVND come from the germline V gene (reference sequence). The CDR3 extends over 14 amino acids. V lost 3 bases, J lost 6 bases, and 5 bases stayed unmatched.